This TCR beta chain was sequenced during a study of cytomegalovirus exposure and HLA in healthy donors. The PCR was carried out with 60 Vbeta primers and 13 Jbeta primers. Using immunoSEQ multiplex PCR, the repertoire was profiled, and TCRdb retains in-frame clones only, with some absent. The sample records around 130,000 clones, around 8.5% being singletons. A remark on this clone: Its antigen is as yet unknown.

Germline V gives CDR1 GTSNPN, CDR2 SVGIG (reference sequence). The CDR3 totals 11 residues. Broader study findings: The study dropped some indistinguishable V segments, TRBV6-2 and TRBV6-3 among them.

V is TRBV30 and J is TRBJ2-5; possible D gene TRBD1, 6 bases. Matching the DNA end better, TRBJ2-7 makes the J call doubtful. The sequenced sample was PBMCs. This TCR was sampled from a middle-aged man in good health and CMV-seronegative. The CDR3 sequence is CAWGRGYEQYF. The CDR3 DNA is TGTGCCTGGGGCAGGGGCTACGAGCAGTACTTC.